These 21 T cell receptor beta chains share one sample of origin, sequenced in a study of blood T cells in healthy people across ages. Alongside a J-beta primer mix, a sample-barcoded 5' primer served in a second PCR lasting about 7 to 11 cycles. Via MiXCR, TCRdb re-called the 5' RACE reads, giving one row per CDR3 protein. The data show 790,000 or so distinct CDR3 sequences, roughly 50% seen once. Sequences were obtained from blood. All receptors come from a man aged 40-50 years in good health.

This clonotype was seen ten or more times. This rearrangement joins TRBV7-9 to TRBJ2-7, with D unresolved. Trimming removed 3 bases at V and 2 bases at J, with 8 bases between. Germline V CDR1 and CDR2: SEHNR, FQNEAQ (reference sequence). The CDR3 has 13 residues. Here the CDR3 DNA reads TGTGCCAGCAGCTTTGGGGAAACCTACGAGCAGTACTTC. Amino acid sequence: CASSFGETYEQYF.

This rearrangement joins TRBV20-1 to TRBJ2-3; possible D gene TRBD2, 5 bases. Germline V gene lookup returns CDR1 DFQATT and CDR2 SNEGSKA (reference sequence). The CDR3 contains 12 residues. The germline V and J ends were trimmed by 6 bases and 6 bases, with 13 bases remaining between them. The CDR3 DNA reads as TGCAGTGCGGACGATGCTAGCGATACGCAGTATTTT. Translating gives CSADDASDTQYF.

The rearrangement joins TRBV19 to TRBJ2-7; 9 bases line up with TRBD2. Trimming cost V 7 bases and J 0 bases; bases outside gene matches: 4. The CDR3 totals 14 residues. Germline V gene lookup returns CDR1 LNHDA and CDR2 SQIVND (reference sequence). The CDR3 sequence is CASKQREASYEQYF. The CDR3, as DNA: TGTGCCAGTAAACAGCGGGAGGCCTCCTACGAGCAGTACTTC.

This clonotype was observed a few times. The chain carries TRBV7-2 and TRBJ2-7; possibly TRBD1 or TRBD2 for D (5 bases each). V was clipped by 8 bases and J by 3 bases, with 14 bases between them. The CDR3 runs 13 residues. CDR1 is SGHTA and CDR2 is FQGNSA in the germline V gene. CDR3 sequence (DNA): TGTGCCAGCGTCCGGGACGCCGTCTACGAGCAGTACTTC. Protein: CASVRDAVYEQYF.

This chain joins TRBV4-1 and TRBJ2-7, with D uncertain. V lost 5 bases and J 6 bases, leaving 14 bases between the germline ends. CDR1 and CDR2 (germline): MGHRA, YSYEKL. CDR3 length equals 13 residues. CDR3 DNA sequence: TGCGCCAGCAGCTCCCGTCTAGAGTCCGAGCAGTACTTC. This codes for CASSSRLESEQYF.

This chain connects TRBV27 to TRBJ2-1; the match to TRBD2 covers 12 bases. This CDR3 has 15 amino acids. Germline assignment: CDR1 MNHEY and CDR2 SMNVEV (reference sequence). The V gene end was trimmed by 3 bases and the J gene end by 6 bases; junction bases not matched to a gene: 3. CDR3 in DNA: TGTGCCAGCAGTTTGCCGGGACTAGCGGGCAATGAGCAGTTCTTC. Its protein product is CASSLPGLAGNEQFF.

This chain uses TRBV7-9 with TRBJ1-5; a possible D gene is TRBD1 (6 bases). Trimming left V 1 base short and J 7 bases short, with 11 bases between. The CDR3 has 14 amino acids. CDR1 and CDR2 (germline): SEHNR, FQNEAQ (reference sequence). CDR3 DNA: TGTGCCAGCAGCTTAGGCCGACAGGACCAGCCCCAGCATTTT. Its protein is CASSLGRQDQPQHF.

This clonotype was detected a few times. The V call is TRBV25-1, the J call TRBJ2-3; D unclear. V shed 8 bases and J shed 3 bases, with 15 bases lying between them. This CDR3 contains 14 residues. The germline V gene has CDR1 MGHDK and CDR2 SYGVNS. CDR3 DNA sequence: TGTGCCAGCGCGCGGCCCAGGACGACAGATACGCAGTATTTT. Its translation: CASARPRTTDTQYF.

V and J are TRBV24-1 and TRBJ2-1, with D tentatively TRBD1 (5 bases). There are 15 residues in the CDR3. V shed 1 base and J shed 0 bases, with 6 bases lying between them. Germline V gives CDR1 KGHDR, CDR2 SFDVKD. The CDR3 protein is CATSDLQDSYNEQFF. For the CDR3, the DNA is TGTGCCACCAGTGATTTACAGGACTCCTACAATGAGCAGTTCTTC.

About this clonotype itself: A junction end diverges from the germline sequence, so it may reflect a read error. The V call is TRBV4-3, the J call TRBJ2-4; 10 nucleotides align to TRBD2. Germline V gives CDR1 LGHNA, CDR2 YSLEER. This CDR3 is built from 15 residues. This CDR3 is CAGSPGLAGVNIQYF. The CDR3 coding sequence is TGCGCCGGCAGCCCCGGCCTAGCGGGAGTGAACATTCAGTACTTC.

This clonotype was found a few times. CDR3 in DNA: TGTGCCACCAGCAGAGGTAGCGGGAGAGTCGACGAGCAGTACTTC. Amino acid sequence: CATSRGSGRVDEQYF. V usage is TRBV15 and J usage is TRBJ2-7; 9 bases map to TRBD2. J lost 5 bases, V lost 1 base, and 6 bases had no gene match. Germline lookup yields CDR1 LNHNV and CDR2 YYDKDF (reference sequence). The CDR3 has 15 amino acids.

This clonotype was seen once. The chain combines TRBV28 with TRBJ2-7; D may be TRBD1 (5 bases). Per the germline V gene, CDR1 is MDHEN and CDR2 is SYDVKM. V lost 8 bases to trimming and J lost 0 bases, with 11 bases between them. CDR3 length equals 13 residues. This chain's CDR3 is CASLGPFSYEQYF. CDR3 DNA sequence: TGTGCCAGCCTGGGGCCGTTCTCCTACGAGCAGTACTTC. Based on the CDR3 plus reference TRBV28 and TRBJ2-7, the full variable domain is DVKVTQSSRYLVKRTGEKVFLECVQDMDHENMFWYRQDPGLGLRLIYFSYDVKMKEKGDIPEGYSVSREKKERFSLILESASTNQTSMYLCASLGPFSYEQYFGPGTRLTVT.

This chain joins TRBV7-9 and TRBJ1-3; D is undetermined. CDR3 size: 18 residues. Germline CDR1 reads SEHNR; CDR2 reads FQNEAQ (reference sequence). Trimming removed 7 bases from V and 0 bases from J, with 22 bases in between. The CDR3 bases are TGTGCCAGCACCCTAGAGGTCACAGTTAAGAGCTCTGGAAACACCATATATTTT. This sequence encodes CASTLEVTVKSSGNTIYF. Looking up the rest from reference TRBV7-9 and TRBJ1-3 gives the full variable domain: DTGVSQNPRHKITKRGQNVTFRCDPISEHNRLYWYRQTLGQGPEFLTYFQNEAQLEKSRLLSDRFSAERPKGSFSTLEIQRTEQGDSAMYLCASTLEVTVKSSGNTIYFGEGSWLTVV.

This clonotype was observed a few times. The chain recombines TRBV7-2 with TRBJ2-1; TRBD1 matches 8 bases. The V gene's germline CDR1 is SGHTA and CDR2 FQGNSA. This CDR3 spans 12 amino acids. With V trimmed by 5 bases and J by 9 bases, 3 bases remained unmatched. The CDR3: CASSPGTGEQFF. The CDR3 nucleotides are TGTGCCAGCAGCCCTGGGACAGGTGAGCAGTTCTTC.

A few counts support this clonotype. The genes are TRBV9 and TRBJ2-6; D is unclear. The CDR3 sequence is 13 residues long. The V end was cut by 4 bases, the J end by 4 bases, with 6 bases between. CDR1 and CDR2 (germline): SGDLS, YYNGEE. The CDR3 loop reads CASSTAGANVLTF. CDR3 DNA: TGTGCCAGCAGCACGGCCGGGGCCAACGTCCTGACTTTC. Full variable domain (remainder filled in from reference TRBV9 and TRBJ2-6): DSGVTQTPKHLITATGQRVTLRCSPRSGDLSVYWYQQSLDQGLQFLIQYYNGEERAKGNILERFSAQQFPDLHSELNLSSLELGDSALYFCASSTAGANVLTFGAGSRLTVL.

The genes are TRBV6-4 and TRBJ2-3; TRBD2 is a possible D gene (6 bases). V gave up 4 bases and J gave up 2 bases, with 13 bases separating them. Germline CDR1 is MRHNA and CDR2 is SNTAGT. This CDR3 region has 15 residues. CDR3 amino acids: CASSVSGGVTDTQYF. CDR3 DNA: TGTGCCAGCAGTGTTTCTGGCGGGGTCACAGATACGCAGTATTTT.

This clonotype was counted ten times or more. The chain links TRBV7-9 to TRBJ2-3, with TRBD2 matching 10 bases. The CDR3 is 17 residues long. CDR1 and CDR2 (germline): SEHNR, FQNEAQ (reference sequence). J gave up 1 base and V 3 bases, and 7 bases lay outside the gene matches. The CDR3 DNA reads as TGTGCCAGCAGCTTCCTCGCTAGCGGGGGAGGCACAGATACGCAGTATTTT. It encodes CASSFLASGGGTDTQYF.

This clonotype was seen more than once but under ten times. The rearrangement uses TRBV29-1 and TRBJ2-1; D is perhaps TRBD1 (8 bases). The CDR3 covers 13 residues. The ends were cut back, 6 bases at V and 9 bases at J, with 18 bases in the middle. Germline CDR1 reads SQVTM; CDR2 reads ANQGSEA. The CDR3 protein is CSVAMTGEGEQFF. CDR3 nucleotide sequence: TGCAGCGTCGCCATGACAGGGGAGGGTGAGCAGTTCTTC.

The V and J genes are TRBV5-1 and TRBJ2-7; D possibly uses TRBD1 or TRBD2 (5 bases each). This CDR3 comprises 14 residues. Trimming took 6 bases from V and 3 from J, leaving 16 bases between them. Germline loops: CDR1 SGHRS, CDR2 YFSETQ. CDR3 in amino acids: CASTMGWGSYEQYF. CDR3 sequence (DNA): TGCGCCAGCACCATGGGGTGGGGGAGCTACGAGCAGTACTTC.

This clonotype was picked up a small number of times. The V and J genes are TRBV7-9 and TRBJ2-5, with TRBD2 matching over 7 bases. Germline V gene data show CDR1 as SEHNR and CDR2 as FQNEAQ (reference sequence). V lost 1 base, J lost 2 bases, and 10 bases stayed unmatched. The CDR3 loop spans 17 amino acids. The DNA of the CDR3 is TGTGCCAGCAGCTTAGGCGAGCGGGGCAATCGGCAAGAGACCCAGTACTTC. Amino acid sequence: CASSLGERGNRQETQYF.

This chain joins TRBV20-1 and TRBJ2-7; D may be TRBD1 or TRBD2 (5 bases each). The DNA end favors TRBJ2-5, so the J call may be wrong. The germline V gene has CDR1 DFQATT and CDR2 SNEGSKA (reference sequence). The CDR3 spans 15 residues. The CDR3, as DNA: TGCAGTGCTTCCTCCGGGACGACCGCCGTGGAGACCCAGTACTTC. Protein: CSASSGTTAVETQYF.